These T cell receptor beta chains were read from a single sample in a study of T cell responses to AZD1222 COVID-19 vaccine. The protocol was immunoSEQ multiplex PCR, while the TCRdb copy is restricted to in-frame clones and leaves out a portion. Of some 140,000 clones detected, 85% to 90% appear once; the ten largest clones hold 5.5%. The sequencing here drew on peripheral blood, taken on day 0 of MenACWY control vaccination. Receptors were obtained from an adult in good health. The CDR3 runs from the conserved cysteine through the conserved F or W. The D gene is left open where the match is weak. Clone size, where shown, is once, few, many, or a class for clones that have expanded.

CDR3aa: CATSQTGGPFSEQYF
CDR3nt: TGTGCCACCAGCCAAACTGGGGGGCCCTTCTCCGAGCAGTACTTC
len: 15
v_gene: TRBV24-1
j_gene: TRBJ2-7
abundance: .
d_gene: .

CDR3aa: CASRPEINQETQYF
CDR3nt: TGTGCCAGCAGACCCGAAATCAACCAAGAGACCCAGTACTTC
len: 14
v_gene: TRBV6-5
j_gene: TRBJ2-5
abundance: .
d_gene: .

CDR3aa: CASSFGESGNTIYF
CDR3nt: TGTGCCAGCAGCTTTGGGGAATCCGGAAACACCATATATTTT
len: 14
v_gene: TRBV11-2
j_gene: TRBJ1-3
abundance: few
d_gene: .

CDR3aa: CASSSQGTSGGYYNEQFF
CDR3nt: TGTGCCAGCAGCTCTCAAGGGACTAGCGGGGGGTACTACAATGAGCAGTTCTTC
len: 18
v_gene: TRBV11-3
j_gene: TRBJ2-1
abundance: .
d_gene: TRBD2

CDR3aa: CASSPDRGSHTEAFF
CDR3nt: TGTGCCAGCTCACCAGACCGCGGCAGCCACACTGAAGCTTTCTTT
len: 15
v_gene: TRBV18
j_gene: TRBJ1-1
abundance: .
d_gene: .

CDR3aa: CATSKRTGGEDGYTF
CDR3nt: TGTGCCACCAGCAAGCGGACAGGGGGGGAGGATGGCTACACCTTC
len: 15
v_gene: TRBV7-9
j_gene: TRBJ1-2
abundance: .
d_gene: TRBD1

CDR3aa: CASSLGRAANEKLFF
CDR3nt: TGCGCCAGCAGCTTGGGTAGGGCCGCAAATGAAAAACTGTTTTTT
len: 15
v_gene: TRBV5-1
j_gene: TRBJ1-4
abundance: .
d_gene: .

CDR3aa: CASSPNTLNEKLFF
CDR3nt: TGTGCCAGCTCACCAAATACCCTTAATGAAAAACTGTTTTTT
len: 14
v_gene: TRBV18
j_gene: TRBJ1-4
abundance: few
d_gene: .

CDR3aa: CASSTQGAVEQYF
CDR3nt: TGTGCCAGTAGTACCCAGGGAGCGGTCGAGCAGTACTTC
len: 13
v_gene: TRBV19
j_gene: TRBJ2-7
abundance: .
d_gene: .

CDR3aa: CASTFTDTQYF
CDR3nt: TGTGCCAGCACCTTCACAGATACGCAGTATTTT
len: 11
v_gene: TRBV11-2
j_gene: TRBJ2-3
abundance: .
d_gene: .

CDR3aa: CASSKMTEDGYTF
CDR3nt: TGTGCCAGCAGTAAAATGACTGAAGATGGCTACACCTTC
len: 13
v_gene: TRBV6-6
j_gene: TRBJ1-2
abundance: .
d_gene: .

CDR3aa: CASSYWGAGSEAFF
CDR3nt: TGTGCCAGCAGTTATTGGGGGGCAGGATCTGAAGCTTTCTTT
len: 14
v_gene: TRBV27
j_gene: TRBJ1-1
abundance: .
d_gene: .

CDR3aa: CASSVRSGTYGYTF
CDR3nt: TGTGCCAGCAGCGTCCGATCCGGAACCTATGGCTACACCTTC
len: 14
v_gene: TRBV27
j_gene: TRBJ1-2
abundance: once
d_gene: .

CDR3aa: CASSLSAAPTEAFF
CDR3nt: TGTGCCAGCAGTCTCTCGGCAGCGCCCACTGAAGCTTTCTTT
len: 14
v_gene: TRBV6-5
j_gene: TRBJ1-1
abundance: .
d_gene: .

CDR3aa: CASRMADYGYTF
CDR3nt: TGTGCCAGCAGGATGGCGGACTATGGCTACACCTTC
len: 12
v_gene: TRBV28
j_gene: TRBJ1-2
abundance: .
d_gene: .

CDR3aa: CASSYLSGPQETQYF
CDR3nt: TGTGCCAGCAGCTATCTGAGCGGGCCACAAGAGACCCAGTACTTC
len: 15
v_gene: TRBV11-2
j_gene: TRBJ2-5
abundance: once
d_gene: .

CDR3aa: CASRPGTDSYNEQFF
CDR3nt: TGTGCCAGCCGCCCTGGGACGGACTCCTACAATGAGCAGTTCTTC
len: 15
v_gene: TRBV27
j_gene: TRBJ2-1
abundance: .
d_gene: .

CDR3aa: CASSQESGRDQPQHF
CDR3nt: TGTGCCAGCAGCCAAGAATCCGGTAGGGATCAGCCCCAGCATTTT
len: 15
v_gene: TRBV4-2
j_gene: TRBJ1-5
abundance: .
d_gene: .

CDR3aa: CAISTGTGQRNEQFF
CDR3nt: TGTGCCATCAGTACCGGGACAGGCCAAAGGAATGAGCAGTTCTTC
len: 15
v_gene: TRBV10-3
j_gene: TRBJ2-1
abundance: .
d_gene: TRBD1

CDR3aa: CAWTGYIKTFF
CDR3nt: TGTGCCTGGACCGGGTACATCAAAACTTTCTTT
len: 11
v_gene: TRBV30
j_gene: TRBJ1-1
abundance: .
d_gene: .

CDR3aa: CASSLRGINGYTF
CDR3nt: TGTGCCAGTAGTCTCCGGGGGATTAATGGCTACACCTTC
len: 13
v_gene: TRBV19
j_gene: TRBJ1-2
abundance: .
d_gene: .

CDR3aa: CATSPGTGIASGAFF
CDR3nt: TGCGCCACTTCCCCCGGGACAGGGATCGCTTCAGGAGCTTTCTTT
len: 15
v_gene: TRBV4-1
j_gene: TRBJ1-1
abundance: .
d_gene: TRBD1

CDR3aa: CASSQEMDRLNTEAFF
CDR3nt: TGTGCCAGCAGCCAAGAAATGGACAGGCTGAACACTGAAGCTTTCTTT
len: 16
v_gene: TRBV3-1/TRBV3-2
j_gene: TRBJ1-1
abundance: .
d_gene: TRBD1

CDR3aa: CASTLRSTGPSGNTIYF
CDR3nt: TGCGCCAGCACCCTTCGGTCGACAGGCCCGTCTGGAAACACCATATATTTT
len: 17
v_gene: TRBV23-1
j_gene: TRBJ1-3
abundance: .
d_gene: .

CDR3aa: CASGARGSDEQYF
CDR3nt: TGTGCCAGCGGCGCGAGGGGGTCTGACGAGCAGTACTTC
len: 13
v_gene: TRBV9
j_gene: TRBJ2-7
abundance: once
d_gene: .

CDR3aa: CASSVEGQFNEQYF
CDR3nt: TGTGCCAGCAGCGTAGAAGGGCAGTTCAACGAGCAGTACTTC
len: 14
v_gene: TRBV9
j_gene: TRBJ2-7
abundance: .
d_gene: .

CDR3aa: CASSQSSYNEQFF
CDR3nt: TGTGCCAGCAGCCAGAGCTCCTACAATGAGCAGTTCTTC
len: 13
v_gene: TRBV7-3
j_gene: TRBJ2-1
abundance: .
d_gene: .

CDR3aa: CASSFLWGSAGELFF
CDR3nt: TGTGCCAGCAGCTTCCTCTGGGGTAGTGCCGGGGAGCTGTTTTTT
len: 15
v_gene: TRBV11-2
j_gene: TRBJ2-2
abundance: once
d_gene: .

CDR3aa: CASSLAAGSNQPQHF
CDR3nt: TGCGCCAGCAGCTTGGCGGCAGGGTCCAATCAGCCCCAGCATTTT
len: 15
v_gene: TRBV5-1
j_gene: TRBJ1-5
abundance: few
d_gene: .

CDR3aa: CASMRDRGGYTF
CDR3nt: TGTGCCAGCATGAGGGACAGGGGTGGCTACACCTTC
len: 12
v_gene: TRBV2
j_gene: TRBJ1-2
abundance: .
d_gene: TRBD1

CDR3aa: CASSRLAGGEQYF
CDR3nt: TGTGCCAGCAGCCGACTAGCGGGAGGGGAGCAGTACTTC
len: 13
v_gene: TRBV12-3/TRBV12-4
j_gene: TRBJ2-7
abundance: .
d_gene: TRBD2

CDR3aa: CASSFSRDRASPLHF
CDR3nt: TGTGCCAGCAGCTTTTCCCGGGACAGGGCTTCACCCCTCCACTTT
len: 15
v_gene: TRBV11-3
j_gene: TRBJ1-6
abundance: .
d_gene: TRBD1

CDR3aa: CASRTTGGSIYEQYF
CDR3nt: TGTGCCAGTAGGACTACAGGGGGCTCAATCTACGAGCAGTACTTC
len: 15
v_gene: TRBV19
j_gene: TRBJ2-7
abundance: .
d_gene: TRBD1

CDR3aa: CASSLGGTGELFF
CDR3nt: TGTGCCAGCAGTTTGGGGGGGACCGGGGAGCTGTTTTTT
len: 13
v_gene: TRBV28
j_gene: TRBJ2-2
abundance: once
d_gene: TRBD2

CDR3aa: CATSSLGDEQYF
CDR3nt: TGTGCCACCAGCAGCCTAGGGGACGAGCAGTACTTC
len: 12
v_gene: TRBV15
j_gene: TRBJ2-7
abundance: .
d_gene: .

CDR3aa: CSVESWGSEAFF
CDR3nt: TGCAGCGTTGAATCTTGGGGCAGTGAAGCTTTCTTT
len: 12
v_gene: TRBV29-1
j_gene: TRBJ1-1
abundance: .
d_gene: .

CDR3aa: CASKVAQDSGYTF
CDR3nt: TGTGCCAGCAAGGTAGCGCAGGATTCTGGCTACACCTTC
len: 13
v_gene: TRBV2
j_gene: TRBJ1-2
abundance: .
d_gene: .

CDR3aa: CASRTQGDGNTIYF
CDR3nt: TGTGCCAGCAGGACCCAGGGTGATGGAAACACCATATATTTT
len: 14
v_gene: TRBV6-5
j_gene: TRBJ1-3
abundance: few
d_gene: .

CDR3aa: CASSLEGRNNEKLFF
CDR3nt: TGTGCCAGCAGCTTAGAGGGCAGGAATAATGAAAAACTGTTTTTT
len: 15
v_gene: TRBV7-9
j_gene: TRBJ1-4
abundance: .
d_gene: .

CDR3aa: CASSALAGVNTGELFF
CDR3nt: TGTGCCAGCAGCGCCTTAGCGGGGGTGAACACCGGGGAGCTGTTTTTT
len: 16
v_gene: TRBV7-8
j_gene: TRBJ2-2
abundance: .
d_gene: TRBD2

CDR3aa: CASSLWARRRAGSTDTQYF
CDR3nt: TGTGCCAGCAGCTTATGGGCCCGCCGTCGGGCGGGAAGCACAGATACGCAGTATTTT
len: 19
v_gene: TRBV7-9
j_gene: TRBJ2-3
abundance: .
d_gene: .